This TCR beta chain was sequenced in a study of STAT5B mutations in CD4+ large granular lymphocyte leukemia. Whole-study findings and limits: Patient CD4-sorted repertoires looked more clonal than healthy CD4+ repertoires, even without putative leukemic clones. Compared with healthy controls (2/35), patient top clones favored TRBV06 (8/27).

Original processing methods: A productive frequency of 2.59 x 10-5 was the lowest detectable. This table comes from immunoSEQ multiplex PCR, and its TCRdb copy is limited to in-frame clones, with some not included. V, J and clone size are taken as reported in that table, and D and trimming were inferred from the DNA itself. The data hold fewer than 40,000 clones, with 76% observed a single time. Control samples were healthy donors' buffy coats. Concerning this clone itself: Its antigen is not identified.

The CDR3 consists of 14 residues. V lost 4 bases, J lost 4 bases, and 4 bases stayed unmatched. The germline gives CDR1 MGHDK, CDR2 SYGVNS. This sequence was found in a human donor in good health. Sequenced input: CD4+ T cells from blood buffy coats. The rearrangement links TRBV25-1 to TRBJ2-5, with 9 bases fitting TRBD1. The CDR3 sequence is CASSADRGVETQYF. The CDR3 DNA is TGTGCCAGCAGTGCTGACAGGGGGGTAGAGACCCAGTACTTC.